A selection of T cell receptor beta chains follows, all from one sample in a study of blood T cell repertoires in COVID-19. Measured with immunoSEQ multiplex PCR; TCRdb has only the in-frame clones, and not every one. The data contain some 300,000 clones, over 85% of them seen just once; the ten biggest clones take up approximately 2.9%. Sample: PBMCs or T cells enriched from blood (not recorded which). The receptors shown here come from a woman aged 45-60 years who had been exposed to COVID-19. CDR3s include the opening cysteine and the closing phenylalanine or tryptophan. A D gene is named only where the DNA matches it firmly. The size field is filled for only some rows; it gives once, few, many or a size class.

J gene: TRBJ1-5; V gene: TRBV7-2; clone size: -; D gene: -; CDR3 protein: CASSLGAGSLRQPQHF
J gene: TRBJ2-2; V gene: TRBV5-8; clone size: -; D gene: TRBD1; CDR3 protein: CASNMNRGTGELFF
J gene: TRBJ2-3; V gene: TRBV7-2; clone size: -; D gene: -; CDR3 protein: CASTPGWGTDTQYF
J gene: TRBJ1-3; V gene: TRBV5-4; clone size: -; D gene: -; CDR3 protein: CASSLDSERRNTIYF
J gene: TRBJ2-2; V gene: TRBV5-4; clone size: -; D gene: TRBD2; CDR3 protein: CASSLSASGGRNTGELFF
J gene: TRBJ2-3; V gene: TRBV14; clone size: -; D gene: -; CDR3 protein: CASSPTPLAVSTDTQYF
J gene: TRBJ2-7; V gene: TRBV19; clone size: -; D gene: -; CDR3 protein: CASSIPNREFYEQYF
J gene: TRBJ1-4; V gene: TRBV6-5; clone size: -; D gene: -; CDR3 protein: CASRGGSQGGEKLFF
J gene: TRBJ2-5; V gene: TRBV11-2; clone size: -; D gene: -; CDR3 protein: CASSQGVSAQYF
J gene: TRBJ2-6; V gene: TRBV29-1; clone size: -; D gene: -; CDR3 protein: CSVEEVEGRGGANVLTF
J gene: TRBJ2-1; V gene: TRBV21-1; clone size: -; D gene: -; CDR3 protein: CARGSGLTTYNEQFF
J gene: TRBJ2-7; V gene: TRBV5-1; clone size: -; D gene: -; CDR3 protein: CASSLVTGTYEQYF
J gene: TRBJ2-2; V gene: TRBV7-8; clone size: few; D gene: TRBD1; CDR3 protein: CASRRRQGVAGELFF
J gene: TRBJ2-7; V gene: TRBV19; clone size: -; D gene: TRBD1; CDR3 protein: CASSRLRDRVSEQYF
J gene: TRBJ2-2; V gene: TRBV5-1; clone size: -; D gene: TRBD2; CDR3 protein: CASSLVHGALAGGLGTGELFF
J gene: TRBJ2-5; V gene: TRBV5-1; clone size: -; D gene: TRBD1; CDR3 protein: CASSPGQKKETQYF
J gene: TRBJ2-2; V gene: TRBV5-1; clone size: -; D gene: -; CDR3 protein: CASSLGQPGELFF
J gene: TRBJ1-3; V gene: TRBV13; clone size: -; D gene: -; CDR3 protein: CASLERAGFSGNTIYF
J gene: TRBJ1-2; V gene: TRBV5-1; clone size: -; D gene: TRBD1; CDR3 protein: CASSWGTGQDGYTF
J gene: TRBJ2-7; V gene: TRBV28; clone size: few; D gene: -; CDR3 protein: CASSLAGAKGYEQYF
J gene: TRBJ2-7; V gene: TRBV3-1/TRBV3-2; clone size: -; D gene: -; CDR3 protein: CASSQTGLISYEQYF
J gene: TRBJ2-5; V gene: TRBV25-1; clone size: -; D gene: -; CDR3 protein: CASSQEETQYF
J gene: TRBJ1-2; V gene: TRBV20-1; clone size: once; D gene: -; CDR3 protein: CSASANYGYTF
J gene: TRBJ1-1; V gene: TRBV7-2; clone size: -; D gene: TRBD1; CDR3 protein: CASSLEGTGATEAFF
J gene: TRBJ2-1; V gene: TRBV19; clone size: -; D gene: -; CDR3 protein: CASSITGSYNEQFF
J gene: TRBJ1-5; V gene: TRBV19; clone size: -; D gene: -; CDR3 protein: CASGQFSNQPQHF
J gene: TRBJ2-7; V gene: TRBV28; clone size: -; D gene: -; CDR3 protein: CASRIRLVSEQYF
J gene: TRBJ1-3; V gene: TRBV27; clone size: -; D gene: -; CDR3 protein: CASRGGPRSGNTIYF
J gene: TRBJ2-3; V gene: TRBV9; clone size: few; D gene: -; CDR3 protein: CASSVQGFSTDTQYF
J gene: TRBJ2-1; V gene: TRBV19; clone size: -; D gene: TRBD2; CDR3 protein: CASTSPSTGGFNEQFF
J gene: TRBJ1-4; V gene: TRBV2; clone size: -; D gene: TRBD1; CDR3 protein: CASRTGTGGLSNEKLFF
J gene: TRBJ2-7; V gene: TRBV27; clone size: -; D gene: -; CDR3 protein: CASSMDSSYEQYF
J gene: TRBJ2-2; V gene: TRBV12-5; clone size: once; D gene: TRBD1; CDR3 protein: CASGRGQAAGELFF
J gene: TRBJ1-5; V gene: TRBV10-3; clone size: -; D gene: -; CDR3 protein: CAISHRDDQPQHF
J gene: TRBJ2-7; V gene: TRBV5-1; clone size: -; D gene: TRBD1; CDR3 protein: CASSSNHGTGFNEQYF
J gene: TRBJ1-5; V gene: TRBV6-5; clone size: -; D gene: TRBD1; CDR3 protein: CASSTGTGAFQPQHF
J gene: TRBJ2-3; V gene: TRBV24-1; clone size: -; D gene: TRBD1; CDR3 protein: CATTPGQGPTDTQYF
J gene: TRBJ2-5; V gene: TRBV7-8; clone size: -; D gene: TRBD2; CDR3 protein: CASSLEGLIQETQYF
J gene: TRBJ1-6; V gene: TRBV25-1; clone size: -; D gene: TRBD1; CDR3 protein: CASRNRGANSPLHF
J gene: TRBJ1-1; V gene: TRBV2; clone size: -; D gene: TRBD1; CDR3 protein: CASSENTGVKTEAFF
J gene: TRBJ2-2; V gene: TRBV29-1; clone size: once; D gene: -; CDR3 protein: CSVNYGRTANTGELFF